The clone carrying this TCR beta chain was counted ten times or more. Antigen: not known. Germline CDR1 SGHAT, CDR2 FQDESV (reference sequence). The CDR3 covers 18 residues. The ends were cut back, 5 bases at V and 4 bases at J, with 26 bases in the middle. From the 5' RACE reads, TCRdb called clonotypes with MiXCR, one entry per CDR3 protein. The data show 200,000 to 300,000 distinct CDR3 sequences, over 9.5% seen once. The data stem from a study of identical twins. Study-wide results and caveats: Conclusions were drawn cross-sectionally by statistical analysis, without following the same donors.

The same sample was also used in a study of yellow fever vaccine responses in identical twins. As reported in that work: Reportedly, twins showed a vaccine T cell response that looked partly convergent and partly personalized.

The receptor was isolated from a woman aged 18-29 years in good health. The gene calls are TRBV11-1 and TRBJ2-5; maybe TRBD1 (5 bases). Sequencing was performed on memory (CD45RO+) T cells sorted from blood. CDR3 nucleotide sequence: TGTGCCAGCAGCCCCACGATGGGGCAGAATGGCTGGGGAGAGACCCAGTACTTC. Translating gives CASSPTMGQNGWGETQYF.